Only a few counts were recorded for the clone carrying this T cell receptor beta chain. These data are taken from a study of blood T cell repertoires in COVID-19. About the study: Nucleic acid was either cDNA or gDNA, and it came from T cells, B-cell-depleted T cells, or PBMCs.

The CDR3 sequence is 15 residues long. Germline CDR1 reads LGHDT; CDR2 reads YNNKEL (reference sequence). The V segment lost 4 bases and the J segment 4 bases; nucleotides outside the gene matches: 8. Clones were sequenced by immunoSEQ multiplex PCR, and TCRdb holds only the in-frame ones, with some missing. This sample has hundreds of thousands of clones, with 92% found just once. Sequenced sample: peripheral blood. The chain couples TRBV3-1 (or the pseudogene TRBV3-2) to TRBJ2-7; 9 nucleotides align to TRBD2. The TCR comes from a man between 60 and 70 years old with COVID-19, enrolled during active disease. CDR3 in DNA: TGTGCCAGCAGCCGTACGGCGGGGGGGCCTTACGAGCAGTACTTC. This sequence encodes CASSRTAGGPYEQYF.